This TCR beta chain was documented in a study of T-cell memory formation after mild COVID-19. For the study at large: Among the donors, TCR clusters were largely specific to each donor. Study-wide results and limits: Specificity for SARS-CoV-2 was not confirmed among the second-wave clones peaking on day 37. CD4+ clones that contracted lay mainly in CM and EM; CD8+ ones lay in EMRA.

5'RACE with constant-segment primers built TCRalpha and TCRbeta cDNA libraries with UMIs. TCRdb independently ran MiXCR on the 5' RACE reads; one entry per CDR3 protein. The sample shows some 450,000 distinct CDR3 sequences, roughly 17% of them seen only once. Trimming shortened V by 4 bases and J by 5 bases, and 11 bases separated the two germline ends. Germline V gene data show CDR1 as SGHVS and CDR2 as FNYEAQ. The CDR3 sequence is 13 residues long. A word on this clonotype: Its antigen remains unknown.

The sequence was obtained from a man aged 18 to 30 who had mild COVID-19 (a few samples of this study predate the infection). Cell type and time point are not known. V and J are TRBV7-6 and TRBJ1-2; possibly TRBD1 for D (5 bases). Sequences were obtained from PBMCs or a T cell subset sorted from them (not recorded which). The CDR3 here is CASSSFPGYGYTF. DNA of the CDR3: TGTGCCAGCAGCTCGTTCCCAGGGTATGGCTACACCTTC.